The 26 T cell receptor beta chains reported below all come from one sample, sequenced in a study of blood T cell repertoires in COVID-19. Generated by immunoSEQ multiplex PCR, the TCRdb table keeps only in-frame clones and is missing some. The table shows fewer than 250,000 clones, with less than 90% occurring only once. Sequencing used peripheral blood. The origin of the receptors is a man under 40 with active or convalescent COVID-19.

This chain uses TRBV10-2 with TRBJ2-4, with 9 bases matching TRBD1. Per germline, CDR1 WSHSY and CDR2 SAAADI. This CDR3 spans 15 amino acids. Trimming cost V 3 bases and J 7 bases; bases outside gene matches: 7. CDR3 protein: CASSDSGTGWNIQYF. The DNA for the CDR3 is TGCGCCAGCAGTGATTCCGGGACAGGGTGGAACATTCAGTACTTC.

This clone has just a few counts. The chain is built from TRBV5-5 and TRBJ1-1, with TRBD1 matching over 8 bases. Germline assignment: CDR1 SGHKS and CDR2 YYEKEE (reference sequence). The CDR3 totals 17 residues. J gave up 0 bases and V 2 bases, and 9 bases lay outside the gene matches. The CDR3 sequence is CASSFPRDRGMNTEAFF. CDR3 coding DNA: TGTGCCAGCAGCTTTCCACGAGACAGGGGCATGAACACTGAAGCTTTCTTT.

In its sample, this clone was seen once. The rearrangement joins TRBV28 to TRBJ1-6, with 10 bases aligning to TRBD1. The V gene end was trimmed by 7 bases and the J gene end by 9 bases; junction bases not matched to a gene: 9. CDR3 length: 15 amino acids. The germline CDR1 and CDR2 sequences are MDHEN and SYDVKM. CDR3 sequence: CASTQSRTGGSPLHF. The DNA for the CDR3 is TGTGCCAGCACCCAGTCCAGGACAGGGGGTTCACCCCTCCACTTT.

This clone has only one observation. The chain couples TRBV28 to TRBJ1-4, with D possibly matching TRBD1 (5 bases). Trimming pared 3 bases from V and 5 bases from J, leaving 16 bases between. Germline V gene data show CDR1 as MDHEN and CDR2 as SYDVKM. This CDR3 spans 16 amino acids. CDR3 loop: CASSFVRAQDNEKLFF. As DNA, the CDR3 is TGTGCCAGCAGTTTCGTCAGGGCCCAGGACAATGAAAAACTGTTTTTT.

This rearrangement joins TRBV3-1 (or the pseudogene TRBV3-2) to TRBJ1-3; perhaps TRBD1 as D (6 bases). V lost 1 base and J 0 bases, leaving 10 bases between the germline ends. In germline, CDR1 is LGHDT, CDR2 YNNKEL (reference sequence). CDR3 length: 16 amino acids. CDR3: CASSQVVGGSGNTIYF. CDR3 in DNA: TGTGCCAGCAGCCAAGTCGTAGGGGGCTCTGGAAACACCATATATTTT.

This chain links TRBV28 with TRBJ2-3, with a tentative D call TRBD2 (6 bases). The germline V gene encodes CDR1 MDHEN and CDR2 SYDVKM. Trimming stripped 8 bases from V and 0 bases from J, with 21 bases between. CDR3 length: 17 amino acids. The CDR3 DNA follows: TGTGCCAGCGCTGCGCCTCACAAGGGGAGGAGCACAGATACGCAGTATTTT. Its translation: CASAAPHKGRSTDTQYF.

This sequence joins TRBV7-2 and TRBJ1-3; D is possibly TRBD1 (6 bases). Trimming left V 0 bases short and J 4 bases short, with 13 bases between. The CDR3 covers 16 residues. The V gene's germline CDR1 is SGHTA and CDR2 FQGNSA. CDR3 protein: CASSLALGGAGNTIYF. CDR3 DNA: TGTGCCAGCAGCTTAGCGCTTGGGGGCGCGGGAAACACCATATATTTT.

The genes are TRBV2 and TRBJ2-1; 9 positions match TRBD2. Looked up from germline, CDR1 is SNHLY and CDR2 is FYNNEI. The CDR3 covers 15 residues. The ends lost 6 bases at V and 5 bases at J; junction bases unmatched: 8. CDR3 sequence (DNA): TGTGCCAGCAGGGAATTAGCGGGGGCCAACAATGAGCAGTTCTTC. Translation gives CASRELAGANNEQFF.

This rearrangement joins TRBV7-2 to TRBJ2-7, with a possible D match to TRBD2 (5 bases). Germline V gives CDR1 SGHTA, CDR2 FQGNSA. The CDR3 is made up of 15 amino acids. The V end was cut by 5 bases, the J end by 0 bases, with 14 bases between. The CDR3, as DNA: TGTGCCAGCAGCCCCGCGGGTCCCCGCTCCTACGAGCAGTACTTC. Protein: CASSPAGPRSYEQYF.

This chain connects TRBV19 to TRBJ2-1, with a weak D call TRBD2 (5 bases). The CDR3 sequence is 11 residues long. Germline CDR1 is LNHDA and CDR2 is SQIVND (reference sequence). Deletions cut 11 bases from V and 6 bases from J, with 11 bases between. CDR3 amino acids: CAPNRGNEQFF. The CDR3, as DNA: TGTGCCCCGAACCGGGGCAATGAGCAGTTCTTC. Full variable domain (rest looked up from reference TRBV19 and TRBJ2-1): DGGITQSPKYLFRKEGQNVTLSCEQNLNHDAMYWYRQDPGQGLRLIYYSQIVNDFQKGDIAEGYSVSREKKESFPLTVTSAQKNPTAFYLCAPNRGNEQFFGPGTRLTVL.

V and J are TRBV18 and TRBJ2-7, with D maybe TRBD2 (6 bases). The V end was cut by 1 base, the J end by 2 bases, with 12 bases between. CDR1 and CDR2 from the germline V gene are KGHSH and LQKENI. The CDR3 has 15 residues. This CDR3 is CASSPHFGGAYEQYF. Here the CDR3 DNA reads TGTGCCAGCTCACCACACTTCGGAGGGGCCTACGAGCAGTACTTC.

The rearrangement uses TRBV27 and TRBJ2-3; TRBD2 agrees at 11 bases. CDR1 is MNHEY, CDR2 SMNVEV, per germline (reference sequence). V lost 4 bases to trimming and J lost 7 bases; unmatched junction nucleotides: 7. CDR3 size: 15 residues. The CDR3 DNA follows: TGTGCCAGCAGTTCCTTAGCGGGGGGGACTAATACGCAGTATTTT. It yields the protein CASSSLAGGTNTQYF.

The chain links TRBV10-2 to TRBJ2-4, with 10 bases that match TRBD2. Germline V gene sequence: CDR1 WSHSY, CDR2 SAAADI. The CDR3 extends over 17 amino acids. The V segment lost 8 bases and the J segment 0 bases; nucleotides outside the gene matches: 10. Here the CDR3 reads CASRSGGADLAKNIQYF. CDR3 sequence (DNA): TGCGCCAGCCGAAGCGGGGGGGCGGATCTAGCCAAAAACATTCAGTACTTC.

The genes are TRBV27 and TRBJ2-7, with 12 bases lining up with TRBD2. The CDR3 is 17 residues long. The germline gives CDR1 MNHEY, CDR2 SMNVEV (reference sequence). V was clipped by 6 bases and J by 1 base; unmatched bases: 10. CDR3 bases: TGTGCCAGCAGCCATCGACTAGCGGGAGCCGGATCCTACGAGCAGTACTTC. This encodes CASSHRLAGAGSYEQYF.

The V gene is TRBV7-2, the J gene TRBJ1-3, with D possibly matching TRBD1 (6 bases). The ends were cut back, 3 bases at V and 4 bases at J, with 19 bases in the middle. This CDR3 has 17 amino acids. Germline V gene sequence: CDR1 SGHTA, CDR2 FQGNSA. CDR3 coding DNA: TGTGCCAGCAGCTTCCAACAGGGAATCGCCTCCGGAAACACCATATATTTT. Protein sequence: CASSFQQGIASGNTIYF.

The chain carries TRBV3-1 (or the pseudogene TRBV3-2) and TRBJ2-7; 13 bases match TRBD2. Germline-derived CDR1 and CDR2 are LGHDT and YNNKEL (reference sequence). Trimming at V came to 5 bases and at J to 1 base, leaving 8 bases not matched to a gene. This CDR3 is built from 17 residues. The CDR3 loop reads CASSLGRGLAGSYEQYF. DNA for the CDR3: TGTGCCAGCAGCTTAGGCCGGGGACTAGCGGGGTCCTACGAGCAGTACTTC.

V is TRBV29-1 and J is TRBJ1-4, with D possibly being TRBD1 (5 bases). The CDR3 is 13 residues long. Trimming removed 3 bases from V and 8 bases from J, with 13 bases in between. CDR1 is SQVTM, CDR2 ANQGSEA, per germline. CDR3 DNA sequence: TGCAGCGTTGAGAGGCAGGGTGGAGAAAAACTGTTTTTT. Amino acid sequence: CSVERQGGEKLFF. The full variable domain, its missing parts supplied by reference TRBV29-1 and TRBJ1-4, is SAVISQKPSRDICQRGTSLTIQCQVDSQVTMMFWYRQQPGQSLTLIATANQGSEATYESGFVIDKFPISRPNLTFSTLTVSNMSPEDSSIYLCSVERQGGEKLFFGSGTQLSVL.

The V gene is TRBV5-4, the J gene TRBJ1-4; weak D call: TRBD1 (6 bases). CDR3 size: 17 residues. Germline loops: CDR1 SGHNT, CDR2 YYREEE (reference sequence). V was clipped by 4 bases and J by 4 bases, with 20 bases between them. This CDR3 reads CASSLGQFRGDNEKLFF. The CDR3 region has the DNA TGTGCCAGCAGCCTAGGACAGTTCCGAGGTGATAATGAAAAACTGTTTTTT.

The gene calls are TRBV7-2 and TRBJ2-5; TRBD1 is a possible D gene (5 bases). Germline V gene data show CDR1 as SGHTA and CDR2 as FQGNSA. The CDR3 extends over 14 amino acids. V was trimmed by 2 bases and J by 5 bases, leaving 12 bases between them. CDR3 nucleotide sequence: TGTGCCAGCAGCTTAAGAAGGGGTTGGGAGACCCAGTACTTC. Translation: CASSLRRGWETQYF.

The sample holds one count of this clone. This chain uses TRBV19 with TRBJ1-2, with D possibly matching TRBD1 (5 bases). Deletions cut 4 bases from V and 6 bases from J, with 15 bases between. The CDR3 spans 14 residues. The germline gives CDR1 LNHDA, CDR2 SQIVND (reference sequence). The CDR3 sequence: CASSREGRTDGYTF. The CDR3 DNA reads as TGTGCCAGTAGTAGGGAGGGGAGAACGGATGGCTACACCTTC. The full variable domain, its missing parts supplied by reference TRBV19 and TRBJ1-2, is DGGITQSPKYLFRKEGQNVTLSCEQNLNHDAMYWYRQDPGQGLRLIYYSQIVNDFQKGDIAEGYSVSREKKESFPLTVTSAQKNPTAFYLCASSREGRTDGYTFGSGTRLTVV.

The chain is built from TRBV7-2 and TRBJ2-2, with 11 bases matching TRBD2. The CDR3 length is 15 residues. Germline V gene sequence: CDR1 SGHTA, CDR2 FQGNSA. Trimming took 3 bases from V and 8 from J; bases not matched to a gene: 5. This chain's CDR3 is CASSFSGRAMGELFF. The CDR3 DNA is TGTGCCAGCAGCTTTAGCGGGAGGGCCATGGGGGAGCTGTTTTTT.

This clone was picked up a small number of times. Other DNA variants within this sample encode the same CDR3. The J gene is TRBJ2-7, the V gene TRBV5-1; TRBD2 agrees at 13 bases. Trimming cost V 5 bases and J 6 bases; bases outside gene matches: 8. Germline-derived CDR1 and CDR2 are SGHRS and YFSETQ. The CDR3 is made up of 15 amino acids. This CDR3 reads CASSSQGTSGAEQYF. The CDR3 DNA reads TGCGCCAGCAGTTCACAAGGGACTAGCGGGGCCGAGCAGTACTTC.

The CDR3 DNA is TGTGCCAACTTAGCGGGAGTAGGTGAGCAGTTCTTC. It yields the protein CANLAGVGEQFF. The V call is TRBV5-4, the J call TRBJ2-1; the match to TRBD2 covers 9 bases. The CDR3 covers 12 residues. V lost 9 bases to trimming and J lost 9 bases; unmatched junction nucleotides: 7. Germline V gene data show CDR1 as SGHNT and CDR2 as YYREEE (reference sequence).

V is TRBV5-1 and J is TRBJ1-6; TRBD1 agrees at 8 bases. Germline-derived CDR1 and CDR2 are SGHRS and YFSETQ. The CDR3 totals 14 residues. The V and J ends lost 4 bases and 7 bases, in that order; junction bases with no gene match: 4. The CDR3 is CASSTGQANSPLHF. The CDR3 DNA reads TGCGCCAGCAGCACGGGACAGGCCAATTCACCCCTCCACTTT.

The J gene is TRBJ2-7, the V gene TRBV9; 8 nucleotides line up with TRBD2. The J segment lost 2 bases and the V segment lost 4 bases, leaving 8 bases of the junction unmatched. In germline, CDR1 is SGDLS, CDR2 YYNGEE. This CDR3 is built from 15 residues. The chain's CDR3 is CASSLEAGETYEQYF. Here the CDR3 DNA reads TGTGCCAGCAGCCTTGAAGCGGGGGAGACCTACGAGCAGTACTTC.

This chain uses TRBV6-2 or TRBV6-3 with TRBJ2-1; 13 nucleotides line up with TRBD2. Looked up from germline, CDR1 is MNHEY and CDR2 is SVGEGT. This CDR3 has 15 residues. The trim removed 6 bases at V and 7 bases at J, leaving 6 bases unmatched. CDR3 in amino acids: CASSRGTSGVNEQFF. The CDR3, as DNA: TGTGCCAGCAGCAGGGGGACTAGCGGGGTGAATGAGCAGTTCTTC.